The T cell receptor (beta chain) under discussion was sequenced for a study of PD-1 blockade in classical Hodgkin lymphoma. Study-wide points: Researchers reported that CD4+ TCR diversity, though not CD8+, rose significantly by C4D1. Newly diagnosed patients were said to have less baseline TCR diversity than healthy donors did.

Germline V lookup: CDR1 MDHEN, CDR2 SYDVKM. This CDR3 comprises 16 residues. V lost 5 bases, J lost 5 bases, and 21 bases lay in between. Profiled with immunoSEQ multiplex PCR; TCRdb holds only in-frame clones, not every one. This sample has tens of thousands of clones, with approximately 80% found just once. The time point here: cycle 4 day 1 (C4D1), after six to seven weeks of nivolumab. Each of the patients experienced relapse following autologous stem cell transplantation, and their brentuximab vedotin exposure differed. This clone was seen more than once but under ten times. Antigen specificity is unknown.

This chain joins TRBV28 and TRBJ2-5, with unresolved D. This specimen consisted of peripheral blood mononuclear cells (PBMCs), obtained before the fourth cycle of nivolumab. This TCR derives from a human donor with classical Hodgkin lymphoma. DNA of the CDR3: TGTGCCAGCAGTCGTCATGTCAGACGGATGGGGGAGACCCAGTACTTC. Its protein product is CASSRHVRRMGETQYF.